These T cell receptor beta chains were read from a single sample in a study of blood T cell repertoires in COVID-19. Clones were read by immunoSEQ multiplex PCR, and TCRdb kept only the in-frame ones, dropping some. The sample yields 85,000 to 100,000 clones, over 75% seen once. Sequencing was done on a sample of peripheral blood. These receptors were collected from a man aged 60 to 75 with acute or convalescent COVID-19. Both conserved end residues are part of each CDR3. Each record gives: J gene, CDR3 length, V gene, CDR3 protein.

TRBJ2-3 | 15 | TRBV6-5 | CASRTRTGGTDTQYF
TRBJ1-2 | 11 | TRBV7-8 | CASSLEGRQAF
TRBJ1-1 | 14 | TRBV10-3 | CAISDRSSNTEAFF
TRBJ2-7 | 14 | TRBV2 | CASLGTGASYEQYF
TRBJ1-1 | 14 | TRBV5-1 | CASSPNQGGEAAFF
TRBJ2-3 | 14 | TRBV9 | CASCRDISTDTQYF
TRBJ1-5 | 14 | TRBV15 | CATKGEGGNQPQHF
TRBJ1-4 | 15 | TRBV19 | CASSMLGQGSEKLFF
TRBJ1-2 | 15 | TRBV7-2 | CASSPQGEINYGYTF
TRBJ1-3 | 15 | TRBV11-2 | CASSAGQASGNTIYF
TRBJ1-1 | 14 | TRBV5-1 | CASRLTQGNTEAFF
TRBJ2-1 | 12 | TRBV11-2 | CASSFLAGEQFF
TRBJ2-2 | 14 | TRBV5-8 | CASSLYGAAGELFF
TRBJ1-2 | 16 | TRBV18 | CASSPPRSNVRGGYTF
TRBJ1-2 | 17 | TRBV19 | CASSIVGRGLNYDGYTF
TRBJ2-3 | 11 | TRBV2 | CASSPDSRKYF
TRBJ1-1 | 13 | TRBV7-2 | CASSFLRSGEAFF
TRBJ1-4 | 16 | TRBV3-1/TRBV3-2 | CASSPGRDRGTEKLFF
TRBJ2-5 | 15 | TRBV9 | CASSGPDYRQETQYF
TRBJ1-6 | 14 | TRBV7-9 | CASSLVRDTKSLHF
TRBJ1-2 | 14 | TRBV10-3 | CAIIKEGTNYGYTF
TRBJ2-1 | 15 | TRBV24-1 | CATSGKGAVGNEQFF